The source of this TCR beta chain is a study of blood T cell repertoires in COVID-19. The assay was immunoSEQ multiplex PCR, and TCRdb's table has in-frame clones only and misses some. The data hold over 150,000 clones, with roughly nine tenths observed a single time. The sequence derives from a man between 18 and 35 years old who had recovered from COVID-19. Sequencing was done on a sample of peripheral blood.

The DNA for the CDR3 is TGTGCCAGCAGCTCAACGACAGGCCAGTACTTC. This codes for CASSSTTGQYF. The chain employs TRBV5-4 and TRBJ2-7, with D maybe TRBD1 (6 bases). CDR1 is SGHNT, CDR2 YYREEE, per germline (reference sequence). The CDR3 extends over 11 amino acids. The germline V and J ends were trimmed by 3 bases and 10 bases, with 11 bases remaining between them.